These T cell receptor beta chains were read from a single sample in a study of T cells in Graves' hyperthyroidism and ophthalmopathy. TCRdb processed the multiplex PCR reads anew with MiXCR; each CDR3 protein has one entry. The sample includes tens of thousands of distinct CDR3 sequences, just under 50% of them seen just once. Sequenced sample: blood. These receptors were obtained from a woman in her 30s with Graves' ophthalmopathy. Both conserved end residues are part of each CDR3. A D gene is named only where the DNA matches it firmly. The size of a clone is reported for some rows only, either as once, few or many, or as a class for expanded clones.

j_gene,abundance,v_gene,d_gene,CDR3nt,CDR3aa
TRBJ2-7,NA,TRBV5-8,TRBD2,TGTGCCAGCAGCTTGCCGGGGGGGGAGCAGTACTTC,CASSLPGGEQYF
TRBJ2-2,once,TRBV5-4,TRBD1,TGTGCCAGCAGATCCGTGGGACAGGATTTT,CASRSVGQDF
TRBJ2-5,NA,TRBV2,NA,TGTGCCAGCAGTTACTCGTCCGGGACTCGAGAGACCCAGTACTTC,CASSYSSGTRETQYF
TRBJ2-3,NA,TRBV24-1,TRBD2,TGTGCCACCAGTGAAGGCGGGAGGGCCACAGATACGCAGTATTTT,CATSEGGRATDTQYF
TRBJ2-1,many,TRBV30,NA,TGTGCCCATAGGGAGTACAATGAGCAGTTCTTC,CAHREYNEQFF
TRBJ1-2,NA,TRBV29-1,NA,TGCAGCGCTGAAGATCGGGGAGGGAGGGAGAGTGGCTACACCTTC,CSAEDRGGRESGYTF
TRBJ2-2,many,TRBV20-1,NA,TGCAGTGCTAGTTTTCAGGGGTCCACCGGGGAGCTGTTTTTT,CSASFQGSTGELFF
TRBJ2-3,many,TRBV7-9,TRBD2,TGTGCCAGCAGTCATCCGGGACTAGCGGGAGCGGGGGCAGATACGCAGTATTTT,CASSHPGLAGAGADTQYF
TRBJ1-5,many,TRBV6-1,TRBD1,TGTGCCAGCCGGACAGGAGCTCAGCCCCAGCATTTT,CASRTGAQPQHF
TRBJ2-1,many,TRBV6-5,TRBD2,TGTGCCAGCAGTTACTACCCCGGGACTAGCGGACTCAATGAGCAGTTCTTC,CASSYYPGTSGLNEQFF
TRBJ2-7,NA,TRBV25-1,TRBD2,TGTGCCAGCAGTGCTAGACTAGCGGTGAGGTACGAGCAGTACTTC,CASSARLAVRYEQYF
TRBJ1-4,many,TRBV4-1,NA,TGCGCCAGCAGCCCCCAGCTGGCAGCAACTAATGAAAAACTGTTTTTT,CASSPQLAATNEKLFF
TRBJ2-1,NA,TRBV7-3,TRBD2,TGTGCCAGCAGTGGGACAGCGGGAGGCGGTGAGCAGTTCTTC,CASSGTAGGGEQFF
TRBJ2-3,many,TRBV5-6,TRBD1,TGTGCCAGCAGCTCCGCGAAGCGGGACAGGGGAGATACGCAGTATTTT,CASSSAKRDRGDTQYF
TRBJ2-7,many,TRBV20-1,TRBD2,TGCAGTGCCGACCGTGGGGGGGACTCCCACGAGCAGTACTTC,CSADRGGDSHEQYF
TRBJ1-1,NA,TRBV10-2,NA,TGCGCCGGATCGGATGGGAACACTGGAGCTTTCTTT,CAGSDGNTGAFF
TRBJ2-6,NA,TRBV19,NA,TGTGCCAGTAGACAGCTCGGGGCCAACGTCCTGACTTTC,CASRQLGANVLTF
TRBJ2-3,many,TRBV14,NA,TGTGCCAGCAGCCAAGATTGGGGCGATACGCAGTATTTT,CASSQDWGDTQYF
TRBJ1-2,many,TRBV28,TRBD1,TGTGCCAGCAGTTTTTTTGATGGGACAGGGAACTATGGCTACACCTTC,CASSFFDGTGNYGYTF
TRBJ2-5,NA,TRBV7-2,NA,TGTGCCAGCAGCCAAGACCCTAGCGAGAGAGAGACCCAGTACTTC,CASSQDPSERETQYF
TRBJ1-1,once,TRBV7-6,NA,TGTGCCAGCAGCTTAGCGAGATCCCAGGGCTGGACTGAAGCTTTCTTT,CASSLARSQGWTEAFF
TRBJ2-5,many,TRBV24-1,NA,TGTGCCACCAGTGGGGGACTCGTAAACCAAGAGACCCAGTACTTC,CATSGGLVNQETQYF
TRBJ1-2,many,TRBV4-2,TRBD1,TGTGCCAGCAGCCCGCAGGGGGAGGGCTTCGGCTACACCTTC,CASSPQGEGFGYTF
TRBJ1-5,many,TRBV19,NA,TGTGCCAGTAGTGAGACACCAAATCAGCCCCAGCATTTT,CASSETPNQPQHF
TRBJ1-1,NA,TRBV20-1,NA,TGCAGTGCTAGAGGGGGATCGGGCACTGAAGCTTTCTTT,CSARGGSGTEAFF
TRBJ2-7,many,TRBV12-3/TRBV12-4,NA,TGTGCCAGCAGTCAAAGGGGTTCGTACGAGCAGTACTTC,CASSQRGSYEQYF
TRBJ1-5,many,TRBV20-1,NA,TGCAGTGCTAGAGGCGACGGGTATAATCAGCCCCAGCATTTT,CSARGDGYNQPQHF
TRBJ2-3,many,TRBV19,NA,TGTGCCAGTAGTATAGAGTCGCTCATCACAGATACGCAGTATTTT,CASSIESLITDTQYF
TRBJ1-2,many,TRBV19,NA,TGTGCCAGTAGTATCCAGGGGTACTATGGCTACACCTTC,CASSIQGYYGYTF
TRBJ2-1,many,TRBV12-3/TRBV12-4,NA,TGTGCCAGCAGTCACAAACTCAGCTCCTACAATGAGCAGTTCTTC,CASSHKLSSYNEQFF
TRBJ2-1,many,TRBV10-3,TRBD2,TGTGCCATCAGTGAGTCGGGGGAGGGTCGCAATGAGCAGTTCTTC,CAISESGEGRNEQFF
TRBJ2-3,many,TRBV11-2,NA,TGTGCCAGCAGCACCCAGGATAGGACGCAGTATTTT,CASSTQDRTQYF
TRBJ2-3,NA,TRBV7-6,TRBD2,TGTGCCAGCAGCCCTGGACTAGCGGGGTCCACGACAGATACGCAGTATTTT,CASSPGLAGSTTDTQYF
TRBJ2-1,NA,TRBV7-8,TRBD2,TGTGCCAGCAGCTTAGAGGGACTAGCGGGAGGAGAGCAGTTCTTC,CASSLEGLAGGEQFF
TRBJ2-2,many,TRBV7-9,NA,TGTGCCAGCAGCCCACTACTCATCGGGAACCCCGGCGGGGAGCTGTTTTTT,CASSPLLIGNPGGELFF
TRBJ2-7,NA,TRBV10-3,NA,TGTGCCATCAGTGACAGGGTTTCCTACGAGCAGTACTTC,CAISDRVSYEQYF
TRBJ1-5,NA,TRBV20-1,TRBD1,TGCAGTGCGAGACAGGGGGCTACGACTAAGCCCCAGCATTTT,CSARQGATTKPQHF
TRBJ2-1,many,TRBV20-1,TRBD2,TGCAGTGCTAGAAAATCGGGACTAGCGGGGCATGAGCAGTTCTTC,CSARKSGLAGHEQFF
TRBJ2-7,many,TRBV6-1,NA,TGTGCCAGCAGTGAAGGGGACACGGGAGTCTACGAGCAGTACTTC,CASSEGDTGVYEQYF
TRBJ2-1,NA,TRBV7-3,NA,TGTGCCAGCAGCTTGGTAGCTGGCGGTCACAATGAGCAGTTCTTC,CASSLVAGGHNEQFF
TRBJ1-6,many,TRBV19,NA,TGTGCCAGTAGCTCCCGAGGACAAAATAATTCACCCCTCCACTTT,CASSSRGQNNSPLHF
TRBJ2-3,once,TRBV29-1,NA,TGCAGCAGTGATACAGGACGAGGCCATGGGGCAGATACGCAGTATTTT,CSSDTGRGHGADTQYF
TRBJ2-3,many,TRBV9,NA,TGTGCCAGCAGCCCGAGAGGTGGGCGGGCCGGCACAGATACGCAGTATTTT,CASSPRGGRAGTDTQYF
TRBJ2-7,many,TRBV18,TRBD1,TGTGCCAGCTCACCACCGACAGGGCCTTACGAGCAGTACTTC,CASSPPTGPYEQYF
TRBJ2-1,few,TRBV7-7,TRBD2,TGTGCCAGCTCACCACCCGGACTAGCGGGAGGGGCCTACAATGAGCAGTTCTTC,CASSPPGLAGGAYNEQFF
TRBJ1-2,few,TRBV18,NA,TGTGCCAGCTCCCCCGGGACGGGCTATGGCTACACCTTC,CASSPGTGYGYTF
TRBJ2-5,NA,TRBV5-4,NA,TGTGCCAGCAGCCCCCGGGGTGGGGGGAGGGGGGCAGAGACCCAGTACTTC,CASSPRGGGRGAETQYF